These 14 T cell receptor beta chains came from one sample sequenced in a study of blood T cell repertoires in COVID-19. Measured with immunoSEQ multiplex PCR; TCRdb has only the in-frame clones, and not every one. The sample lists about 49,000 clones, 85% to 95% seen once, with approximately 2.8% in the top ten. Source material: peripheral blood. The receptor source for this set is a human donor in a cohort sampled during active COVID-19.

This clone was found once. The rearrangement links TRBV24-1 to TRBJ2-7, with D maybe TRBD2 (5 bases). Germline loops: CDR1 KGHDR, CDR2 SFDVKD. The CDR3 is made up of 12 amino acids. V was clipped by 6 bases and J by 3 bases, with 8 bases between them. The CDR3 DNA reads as TGTGCCACCAGTCCTACTAGCTACGAGCAGTACGTC. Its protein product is CATSPTSYEQYV.

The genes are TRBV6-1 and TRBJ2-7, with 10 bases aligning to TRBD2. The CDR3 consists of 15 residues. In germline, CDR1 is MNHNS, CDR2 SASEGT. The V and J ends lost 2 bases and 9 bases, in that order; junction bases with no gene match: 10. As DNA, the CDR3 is TGTGCCAGCAGTGAATTGGCTAGCGGGAGTAATCGGCAGTACTTC. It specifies CASSELASGSNRQYF.

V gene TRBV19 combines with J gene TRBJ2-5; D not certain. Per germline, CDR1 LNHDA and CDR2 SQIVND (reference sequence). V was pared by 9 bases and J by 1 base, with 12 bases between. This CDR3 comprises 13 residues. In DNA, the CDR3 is TGTGCCAGCAGTCCCGGTGTCCAAGAGACCCAGTACTTC. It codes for CASSPGVQETQYF.

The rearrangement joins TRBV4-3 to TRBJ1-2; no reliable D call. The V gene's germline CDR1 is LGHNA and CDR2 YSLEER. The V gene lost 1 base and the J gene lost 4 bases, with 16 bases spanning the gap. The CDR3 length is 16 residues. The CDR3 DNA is TGCGCCAGCAGCCAAGGGAATTGGGAGAAGGGCTATGGCTACACCTTC. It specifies CASSQGNWEKGYGYTF.

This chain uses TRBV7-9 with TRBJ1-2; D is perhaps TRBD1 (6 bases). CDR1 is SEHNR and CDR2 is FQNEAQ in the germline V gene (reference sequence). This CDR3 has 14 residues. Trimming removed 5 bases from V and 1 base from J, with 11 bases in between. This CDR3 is CASSQTGFNYGYTF. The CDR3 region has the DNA TGTGCCAGCAGCCAAACAGGGTTTAACTATGGCTACACCTTC.

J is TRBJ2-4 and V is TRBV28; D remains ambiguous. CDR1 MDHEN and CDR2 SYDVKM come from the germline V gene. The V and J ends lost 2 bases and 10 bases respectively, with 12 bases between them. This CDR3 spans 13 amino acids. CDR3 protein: CASSLTSTPIQYF. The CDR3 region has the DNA TGTGCCAGCAGTTTAACCTCAACACCGATTCAGTACTTC.

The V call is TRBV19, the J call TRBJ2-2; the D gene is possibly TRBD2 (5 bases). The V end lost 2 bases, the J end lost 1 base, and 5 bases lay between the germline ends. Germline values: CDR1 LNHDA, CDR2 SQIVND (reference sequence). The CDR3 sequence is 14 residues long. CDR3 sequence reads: CASSITRNTGELFF. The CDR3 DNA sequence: TGTGCCAGTAGTATAACTAGGAACACCGGGGAGCTGTTTTTT.

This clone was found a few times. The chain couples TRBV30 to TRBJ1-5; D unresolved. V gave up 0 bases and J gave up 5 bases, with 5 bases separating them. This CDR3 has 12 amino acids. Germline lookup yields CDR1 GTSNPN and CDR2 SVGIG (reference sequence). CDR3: CAWSVLDQPQHF. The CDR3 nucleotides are TGTGCCTGGAGTGTCCTCGATCAGCCCCAGCATTTT.

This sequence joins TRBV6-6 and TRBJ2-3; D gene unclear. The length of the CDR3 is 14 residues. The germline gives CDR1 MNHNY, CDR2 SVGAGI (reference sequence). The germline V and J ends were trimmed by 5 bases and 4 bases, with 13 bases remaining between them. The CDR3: CASSPFLSPDTQYF. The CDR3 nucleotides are TGTGCCAGCAGTCCGTTCCTGAGCCCAGATACGCAGTATTTT.

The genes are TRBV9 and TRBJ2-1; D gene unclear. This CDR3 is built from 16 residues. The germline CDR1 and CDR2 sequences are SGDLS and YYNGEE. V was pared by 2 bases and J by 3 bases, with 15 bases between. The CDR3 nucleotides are TGTGCCAGCAGCGTTTTGCCCCAAACCAGCTACAATGAGCAGTTCTTC. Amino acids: CASSVLPQTSYNEQFF.

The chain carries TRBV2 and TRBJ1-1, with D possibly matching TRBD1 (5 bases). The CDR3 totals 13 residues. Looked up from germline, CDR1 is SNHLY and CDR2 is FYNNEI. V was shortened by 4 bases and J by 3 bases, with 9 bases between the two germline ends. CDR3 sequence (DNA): TGTGCCAGCAGTGGCGGGGGGTACACTGAAGCTTTCTTT. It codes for CASSGGGYTEAFF.

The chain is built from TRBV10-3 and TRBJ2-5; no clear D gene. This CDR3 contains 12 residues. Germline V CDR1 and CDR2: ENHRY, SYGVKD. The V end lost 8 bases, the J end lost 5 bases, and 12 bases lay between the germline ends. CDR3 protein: CAIGATLETQYF. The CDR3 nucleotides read TGTGCCATCGGAGCCACGCTGGAGACCCAGTACTTC.

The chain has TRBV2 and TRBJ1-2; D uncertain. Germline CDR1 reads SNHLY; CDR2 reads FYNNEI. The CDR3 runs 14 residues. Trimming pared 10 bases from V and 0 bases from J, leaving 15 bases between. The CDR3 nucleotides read TGTGCCACTCGTACGGAGAGGACTAACTATGGCTACACCTTC. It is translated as CATRTERTNYGYTF.

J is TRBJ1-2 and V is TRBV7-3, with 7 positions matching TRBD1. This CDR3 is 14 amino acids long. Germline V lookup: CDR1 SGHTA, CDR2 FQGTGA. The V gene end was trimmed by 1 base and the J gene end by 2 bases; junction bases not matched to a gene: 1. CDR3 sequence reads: CASSLRGQNYGYTF. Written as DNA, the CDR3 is TGTGCCAGCAGCTTAAGGGGACAGAACTATGGCTACACCTTC.